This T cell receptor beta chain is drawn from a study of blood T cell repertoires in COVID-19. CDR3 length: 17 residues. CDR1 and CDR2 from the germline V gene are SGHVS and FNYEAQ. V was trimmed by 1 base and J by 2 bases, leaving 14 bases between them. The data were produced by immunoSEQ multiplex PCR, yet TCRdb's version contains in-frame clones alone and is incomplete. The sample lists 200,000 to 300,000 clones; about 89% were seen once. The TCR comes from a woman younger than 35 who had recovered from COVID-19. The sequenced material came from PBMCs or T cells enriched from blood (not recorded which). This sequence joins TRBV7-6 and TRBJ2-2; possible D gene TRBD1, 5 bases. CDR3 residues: CASSLDPPGQNTGELFF. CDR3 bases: TGTGCCAGCAGCTTAGATCCCCCCGGACAAAACACCGGGGAGCTGTTTTTT.